The sequence of this T cell receptor (beta chain) was determined in a study of shared clonotypes between healthy human individuals. Sequencing was performed with immunoSEQ multiplex PCR; in TCRdb, only in-frame clones are kept and a portion is missing. The sample lists 2 million to 2.5 million clones, more than 85% occurring once. Study observations and caveats: Rarefaction revealed incomplete sorted-subset sequencing despite large depth. Non-shared clonotypes displayed generation probabilities falling below those of clonotypes present in all four donors.

Of note for this clone: Its antigen remains unknown.

This CDR3 has 13 residues. V shed 7 bases and J 7 bases; nucleotides not matched to a gene: 7. CDR1 is MNHEY, CDR2 SVGAGI, per germline. This receptor was taken from a man aged 18 to 30 in good health. Some clones in this sample may be carry-over from other donors' samples. What was sequenced was naive CD4+ T cells from PBMCs. Subset of the sample: CD45RA+ positively selected. V is TRBV6-5 and J is TRBJ1-2; 9 bases are a match to TRBD1. The CDR3 loop is CASIPTGGIGYTF. The CDR3 DNA follows: TGTGCCAGCATTCCCACAGGGGGCATTGGCTACACCTTC.